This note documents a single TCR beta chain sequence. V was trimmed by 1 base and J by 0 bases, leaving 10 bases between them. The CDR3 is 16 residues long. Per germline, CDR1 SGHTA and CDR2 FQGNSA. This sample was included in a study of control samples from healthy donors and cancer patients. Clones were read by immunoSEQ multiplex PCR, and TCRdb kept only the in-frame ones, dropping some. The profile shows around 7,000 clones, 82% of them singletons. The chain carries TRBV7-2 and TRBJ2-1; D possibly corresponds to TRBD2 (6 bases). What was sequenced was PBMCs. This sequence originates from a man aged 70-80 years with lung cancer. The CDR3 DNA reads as TGTGCCAGCAGCTTAGTAGGCGGGGTCTCCTACAATGAGCAGTTCTTC. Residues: CASSLVGGVSYNEQFF.